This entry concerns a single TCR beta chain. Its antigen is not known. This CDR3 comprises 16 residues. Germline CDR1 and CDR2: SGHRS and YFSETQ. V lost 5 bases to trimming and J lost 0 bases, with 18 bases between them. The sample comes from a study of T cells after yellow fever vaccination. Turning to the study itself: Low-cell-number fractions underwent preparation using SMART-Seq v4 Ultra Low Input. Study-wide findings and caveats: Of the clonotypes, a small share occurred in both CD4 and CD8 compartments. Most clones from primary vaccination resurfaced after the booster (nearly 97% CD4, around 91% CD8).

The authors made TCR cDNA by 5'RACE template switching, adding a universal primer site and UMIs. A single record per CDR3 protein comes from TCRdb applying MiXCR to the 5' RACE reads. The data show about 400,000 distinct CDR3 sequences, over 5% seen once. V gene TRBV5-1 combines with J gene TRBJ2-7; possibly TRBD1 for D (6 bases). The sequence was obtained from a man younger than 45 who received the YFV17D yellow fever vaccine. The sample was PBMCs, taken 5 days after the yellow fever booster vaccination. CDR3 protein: CASRRRGQTPSYEQYF. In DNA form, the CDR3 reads TGCGCCAGCAGGCGTAGGGGACAAACGCCCTCCTACGAGCAGTACTTC.